This is a list of T cell receptor beta chains from one sample in a study of PD-1 and CTLA-4 blockade in melanoma. Sequenced by immunoSEQ multiplex PCR; TCRdb stores in-frame clones only, minus some. The repertoire consists of about 18,000 clones, with roughly 73% occurring once and the leading ten covering approximately 15%. The input for sequencing was CD8+ T cells from peripheral blood, taken before anti-PD-1 treatment. These TCRs come from a human donor with melanoma. Each CDR3 is given with its conserved first and last residue. Each record gives: D gene, CDR3 length, J gene, clone size, V gene, CDR3 DNA, CDR3 protein. D genes are given only for firm matches. The size of a clone is reported for some rows only, either as once, few or many, or as a class for expanded clones.

d_gene: NA; len: 16; j_gene: TRBJ2-1; abundance: NA; v_gene: TRBV27; CDR3nt: TGTGCCAGCAGTTTCCTCTCTACTAGCCCCGTCAATGAGCAGTTCTTC; CDR3aa: CASSFLSTSPVNEQFF
d_gene: NA; len: 16; j_gene: TRBJ2-4; abundance: few; v_gene: TRBV7-9; CDR3nt: TGTGCCAGCAGCCCAAGAAGGGGTACGGCCAAAAACATTCAGTACTTC; CDR3aa: CASSPRRGTAKNIQYF
d_gene: NA; len: 15; j_gene: TRBJ2-3; abundance: NA; v_gene: TRBV14; CDR3nt: TGTGCCAGCAGCCATCGGGGATGGGGCACAGATACGCAGTATTTT; CDR3aa: CASSHRGWGTDTQYF
d_gene: NA; len: 13; j_gene: TRBJ2-7; abundance: NA; v_gene: TRBV29-1; CDR3nt: TGCAGCGTTGAAGAAGGGCTAACCTACGAGCAGTACTTC; CDR3aa: CSVEEGLTYEQYF
d_gene: NA; len: 14; j_gene: TRBJ2-1; abundance: NA; v_gene: TRBV25-1; CDR3nt: TGTGCCAGCAGTGAATATGTAGAAGATACGGACCCGTTCTTC; CDR3aa: CASSEYVEDTDPFF
d_gene: NA; len: 21; j_gene: TRBJ1-2; abundance: NA; v_gene: TRBV3-1/TRBV3-2; CDR3nt: TGTGCCAGCAGCCAAGAAGTTGGGCGAGACCGGGTTCTCTCGTCTAACTATGGCTACACCTTC; CDR3aa: CASSQEVGRDRVLSSNYGYTF
d_gene: NA; len: 14; j_gene: TRBJ2-1; abundance: NA; v_gene: TRBV29-1; CDR3nt: TGCAGCGTTGTGTCCCCAGGCAATTACAATGAGCAGTTCTTC; CDR3aa: CSVVSPGNYNEQFF
d_gene: NA; len: 12; j_gene: TRBJ2-2; abundance: few; v_gene: TRBV5-4; CDR3nt: TGTGCCAGCAGCGATAGAAGCGGGGAGCTGTTTTTT; CDR3aa: CASSDRSGELFF
d_gene: NA; len: 13; j_gene: TRBJ2-7; abundance: NA; v_gene: TRBV11-2; CDR3nt: TGTGCCAGCAGCTTAGAAGTTGCCGGCGAGCAGTACTTC; CDR3aa: CASSLEVAGEQYF
d_gene: TRBD1; len: 14; j_gene: TRBJ2-7; abundance: NA; v_gene: TRBV28; CDR3nt: TGTGCCAGCAGTTTATTCCGACAGGGCTACGAGCAGTACTTC; CDR3aa: CASSLFRQGYEQYF
d_gene: TRBD1; len: 13; j_gene: TRBJ2-1; abundance: NA; v_gene: TRBV14; CDR3nt: TGTGCCAGCAGCCAGCCTCCGACAGGGGGCGAGTTCTTC; CDR3aa: CASSQPPTGGEFF
d_gene: NA; len: 16; j_gene: TRBJ2-7; abundance: NA; v_gene: TRBV6-5; CDR3nt: TGTGCCAGCAGTTACTCAATCGAAGCCATAGCCTACGAGCAGTACTTC; CDR3aa: CASSYSIEAIAYEQYF
d_gene: NA; len: 12; j_gene: TRBJ2-7; abundance: NA; v_gene: TRBV6-5; CDR3nt: TGTGCCAGCAGTTGGGCAGGGTATGAGCAGTACTTC; CDR3aa: CASSWAGYEQYF
d_gene: NA; len: 15; j_gene: TRBJ2-2; abundance: once; v_gene: TRBV10-2; CDR3nt: TGCGCCAGCATTGGACTGGGAACGAACACCGGGGAGCTGTTTTTT; CDR3aa: CASIGLGTNTGELFF
d_gene: TRBD2; len: 15; j_gene: TRBJ2-2; abundance: NA; v_gene: TRBV4-1; CDR3nt: TGCGCCAGCAGCCAAGTGGGAGGGTCCACCGGGGAGCTGTTTTTT; CDR3aa: CASSQVGGSTGELFF
d_gene: NA; len: 14; j_gene: TRBJ1-5; abundance: NA; v_gene: TRBV15; CDR3nt: TGTGCCACCAGCAGACAGGGAAGCAATCAGCCCCAGCATTTT; CDR3aa: CATSRQGSNQPQHF
d_gene: NA; len: 12; j_gene: TRBJ1-6; abundance: NA; v_gene: TRBV2; CDR3nt: TGTGCCGGAGCGTCGAGGAATTCACCCCTCCACTTT; CDR3aa: CAGASRNSPLHF
d_gene: TRBD1; len: 14; j_gene: TRBJ1-2; abundance: NA; v_gene: TRBV5-4; CDR3nt: TGTGCCAGCAGCGGGGGACAGGGGCGGTATGGCTACACCTTC; CDR3aa: CASSGGQGRYGYTF
d_gene: TRBD1; len: 13; j_gene: TRBJ1-4; abundance: NA; v_gene: TRBV19; CDR3nt: TGTGCCAGTAGCCCAGCGACAGGGGAAAAACTGTTTTTT; CDR3aa: CASSPATGEKLFF
d_gene: NA; len: 14; j_gene: TRBJ1-5; abundance: NA; v_gene: TRBV3-1/TRBV3-2; CDR3nt: TGTGCCAGCAGCTTGGGGCAGGGGAATCAGCCCCAGCATTTT; CDR3aa: CASSLGQGNQPQHF
d_gene: TRBD1; len: 14; j_gene: TRBJ1-6; abundance: NA; v_gene: TRBV27; CDR3nt: TGTGCCAGCACCCCGGGACAGTATAATTCACCCCTCCACTTT; CDR3aa: CASTPGQYNSPLHF
d_gene: NA; len: 14; j_gene: TRBJ2-3; abundance: few; v_gene: TRBV21-1; CDR3nt: TGTGCCAGCAGCAAAGCGGGCAGCACAGATACGCAGTATTTT; CDR3aa: CASSKAGSTDTQYF
d_gene: NA; len: 15; j_gene: TRBJ1-1; abundance: NA; v_gene: TRBV2; CDR3nt: TGTGCCAGCAGCGCCTCCGCTGACAGAAACACTGAAGCTTTCTTT; CDR3aa: CASSASADRNTEAFF
d_gene: TRBD2; len: 14; j_gene: TRBJ2-7; abundance: NA; v_gene: TRBV27; CDR3nt: TGTGCCAGCAGCCGGGGGGAGACCTCCTACGAGCAGTACTTC; CDR3aa: CASSRGETSYEQYF
d_gene: NA; len: 15; j_gene: TRBJ1-1; abundance: NA; v_gene: TRBV25-1; CDR3nt: TGTGCCAGCAGTGAATACAGCAGATCGGGCACTGAAGCTTTCTTT; CDR3aa: CASSEYSRSGTEAFF
d_gene: TRBD1; len: 13; j_gene: TRBJ2-7; abundance: NA; v_gene: TRBV11-2; CDR3nt: TGTGCCAGCAGCGGAACAGGGGGAGGCGAGCAGTACTTC; CDR3aa: CASSGTGGGEQYF
d_gene: TRBD1; len: 18; j_gene: TRBJ2-3; abundance: few; v_gene: TRBV7-9; CDR3nt: TGTGCCAGCAGCTCTACTGTCGGGACAGGGAATGACGCAGATACGCAGTATTTT; CDR3aa: CASSSTVGTGNDADTQYF
d_gene: NA; len: 15; j_gene: TRBJ1-2; abundance: NA; v_gene: TRBV29-1; CDR3nt: TGCAGCGTTGAAGATGTCACCCTCCGCAGGGATGGCTACACCTTC; CDR3aa: CSVEDVTLRRDGYTF
d_gene: TRBD1; len: 15; j_gene: TRBJ2-1; abundance: once; v_gene: TRBV27; CDR3nt: TGTGCCATCGCAATACGGCGGACAGGGGGCGGTGAGCAGTTCTTC; CDR3aa: CAIAIRRTGGGEQFF
d_gene: NA; len: 12; j_gene: TRBJ1-2; abundance: NA; v_gene: TRBV11-2; CDR3nt: TGTGCCAGCAGCTTAGACGGTTATGGCTACACCTTC; CDR3aa: CASSLDGYGYTF
d_gene: NA; len: 12; j_gene: TRBJ1-1; abundance: NA; v_gene: TRBV29-1; CDR3nt: TGCAGCGCCTGGGGGCGTACGGGTGAAGCTTTCTTT; CDR3aa: CSAWGRTGEAFF
d_gene: NA; len: 19; j_gene: TRBJ1-5; abundance: few; v_gene: TRBV5-6; CDR3nt: TGTGCCAGCAGCTTGGCCACAATGACCTTAGAGTGGGGCAATCAGCCCCAGCATTTT; CDR3aa: CASSLATMTLEWGNQPQHF
d_gene: TRBD1; len: 15; j_gene: TRBJ1-2; abundance: NA; v_gene: TRBV5-6; CDR3nt: TGTGCCAGCAAGTTTTTGGACAGGCATAACTATGGCTACACCTTC; CDR3aa: CASKFLDRHNYGYTF
d_gene: TRBD1; len: 14; j_gene: TRBJ2-2; abundance: few; v_gene: TRBV30; CDR3nt: TGTGCCTGGAGAGGACAGGGTATCCGAGGGGAGCTGTTTTTT; CDR3aa: CAWRGQGIRGELFF
d_gene: TRBD1; len: 17; j_gene: TRBJ1-6; abundance: NA; v_gene: TRBV15; CDR3nt: TGTGCCACCAGAAGACGAAGACCGGGACAGGGACCCTCACCCCTCCACTTT; CDR3aa: CATRRRRPGQGPSPLHF
d_gene: NA; len: 14; j_gene: TRBJ2-1; abundance: NA; v_gene: TRBV7-9; CDR3nt: TGTGCCAGCAGCTTAGTGGGAGGACATGGGGGTCTGTTCTTC; CDR3aa: CASSLVGGHGGLFF
d_gene: TRBD1; len: 13; j_gene: TRBJ2-1; abundance: NA; v_gene: TRBV19; CDR3nt: TGTGCCAGTAGCGCCGGGACAGGAAATGAGCAGTTCTTC; CDR3aa: CASSAGTGNEQFF